The 15 T cell receptor beta chains given below trace back to one sample, sequenced in a study of blood T cell repertoires in COVID-19. The repertoire was sequenced with immunoSEQ multiplex PCR; TCRdb's copy has only in-frame clones and lacks some. The table shows around 250,000 clones, with roughly 85% occurring only once. Sequenced input: peripheral blood. The receptor set was obtained from a middle-aged man with active or convalescent COVID-19.

This chain links TRBV19 with TRBJ1-5; D unclear. Between the trimmed V and J ends, which lost 3 bases and 4 bases, there was a span of 10 bases. The CDR3 extends over 14 amino acids. CDR1 and CDR2 (germline): LNHDA, SQIVND (reference sequence). In DNA, the CDR3 is TGTGCCAGTAGTATTGGTGCGGGAAATCAGCCCCAGCATTTT. Residues: CASSIGAGNQPQHF.

The V and J genes are TRBV15 and TRBJ2-5, with D tentatively TRBD2 (5 bases). The CDR3 length is 18 residues. The germline CDR1 and CDR2 sequences are LNHNV and YYDKDF (reference sequence). Trimming cost V 0 bases and J 1 base, with 18 bases left between them. The CDR3 loop reads CATSRETGVFPSQETQYF. CDR3 DNA sequence: TGTGCCACCAGCAGAGAGACCGGGGTTTTCCCCTCCCAAGAGACCCAGTACTTC.

This rearrangement joins TRBV2 to TRBJ2-7, with a weak D call TRBD2 (6 bases). CDR1 and CDR2 from the germline V gene are SNHLY and FYNNEI. The CDR3 totals 14 residues. Trimming cost V 4 bases and J 6 bases, with 16 bases left between them. The CDR3 is CASSAGLGDSEQYF. DNA of the CDR3: TGTGCCAGCAGTGCCGGGTTGGGGGACTCCGAGCAGTACTTC.

The chain employs TRBV9 and TRBJ2-2; 13 bases map to TRBD2. Germline lookup yields CDR1 SGDLS and CDR2 YYNGEE. The CDR3 runs 16 residues. With V trimmed by 4 bases and J by 3 bases, 3 bases remained unmatched. The CDR3 spells CASSPTSGRDTGELFF. The DNA for the CDR3 is TGTGCCAGCAGCCCCACTAGCGGGAGGGACACCGGGGAGCTGTTTTTT. The full variable domain, with the rest looked up from reference TRBV9 and TRBJ2-2, is DSGVTQTPKHLITATGQRVTLRCSPRSGDLSVYWYQQSLDQGLQFLIQYYNGEERAKGNILERFSAQQFPDLHSELNLSSLELGDSALYFCASSPTSGRDTGELFFGEGSRLTVL.

As DNA, the CDR3 is TGTGCCAGCAGCGCGAGTACTAGATTGGATACGCAGTATTTT. Amino acid sequence: CASSASTRLDTQYF. The chain combines TRBV9 with TRBJ2-3; D might be TRBD2 (5 bases). The CDR3 contains 14 residues. CDR1 is SGDLS and CDR2 is YYNGEE in the germline V gene. Deletions cut 3 bases from V and 6 bases from J, with 14 bases between.

V usage is TRBV19 and J usage is TRBJ2-1; TRBD2 is a possible D gene (5 bases). V lost 5 bases, J lost 0 bases, and 17 bases lay in between. Germline assignment: CDR1 LNHDA and CDR2 SQIVND (reference sequence). The CDR3 contains 17 residues. The CDR3 loop reads CASSRPRAGYSYNEQFF. The CDR3 DNA sequence: TGTGCCAGTAGTCGGCCCCGGGCGGGCTACTCCTACAATGAGCAGTTCTTC.

The chain recombines TRBV5-6 with TRBJ1-3; D uncertain. V lost 0 bases, J lost 7 bases, and 8 bases lay in between. The CDR3 is made up of 13 amino acids. CDR1 and CDR2 from the germline V gene are SGHDT and YYEEEE. The CDR3 DNA reads as TGTGCCAGCAGCTTGGCCGTCGGGAACACCATATATTTT. This sequence encodes CASSLAVGNTIYF.

The V gene is TRBV9, the J gene TRBJ1-2, with D possibly being TRBD1 (5 bases). The CDR3 consists of 13 residues. Trimming cost V 4 bases and J 14 bases, with 21 bases left between them. Per germline, CDR1 SGDLS and CDR2 YYNGEE. The CDR3 sequence: CASSLGGREGGTF. The DNA of the CDR3 is TGTGCCAGCAGCCTCGGGGGGAGGGAAGGCGGAACCTTC. Full variable domain (remainder filled in from reference TRBV9 and TRBJ1-2): DSGVTQTPKHLITATGQRVTLRCSPRSGDLSVYWYQQSLDQGLQFLIQYYNGEERAKGNILERFSAQQFPDLHSELNLSSLELGDSALYFCASSLGGREGGTFGSGTRLTVV.

CDR3 in DNA: TGTGCCAGCGCTACCCGGGGTGAGACCCAGTACTTC. This translates into CASATRGETQYF. The chain recombines TRBV27 with TRBJ2-5, with D possibly matching TRBD2 (5 bases). The CDR3 is 12 amino acids. The germline CDR1 and CDR2 sequences are MNHEY and SMNVEV (reference sequence). Trimming removed 8 bases from V and 5 bases from J, with 12 bases in between.

V is TRBV7-3 and J is TRBJ1-1; 8 nucleotides match TRBD1. The CDR3 extends over 14 amino acids. CDR1 SGHTA and CDR2 FQGTGA come from the germline V gene. Losses at the gene ends were 2 bases for V and 3 bases for J; bases not matched to a gene: 2. CDR3 region: CASSLSDRDTEAFF. The CDR3 DNA reads TGTGCCAGCAGCTTATCGGACAGGGACACTGAAGCTTTCTTT.

This clone was found a few times. The rearrangement joins TRBV19 to TRBJ1-1, with D unresolved. The germline V gene has CDR1 LNHDA and CDR2 SQIVND (reference sequence). V dropped 9 bases and J dropped 1 base, with 18 bases sitting between them. The CDR3 is made up of 15 amino acids. CDR3 in DNA: TGTGCCAGCAGCGGGAGGGCGGAGGAGAACACTGAAGCTTTCTTT. This gives the protein CASSGRAEENTEAFF. The full variable domain, rest sourced from reference TRBV19 and TRBJ1-1, is DGGITQSPKYLFRKEGQNVTLSCEQNLNHDAMYWYRQDPGQGLRLIYYSQIVNDFQKGDIAEGYSVSREKKESFPLTVTSAQKNPTAFYLCASSGRAEENTEAFFGQGTRLTVV.

V usage is TRBV27 and J usage is TRBJ2-7; 8 bases agree with TRBD1. With V trimmed by 6 bases and J by 0 bases, 7 bases remained unmatched. CDR3 size: 15 residues. Germline values: CDR1 MNHEY, CDR2 SMNVEV (reference sequence). This CDR3 reads CASRSYRGSSYEQYF. CDR3 in DNA: TGTGCCAGCAGGTCTTACAGGGGGAGCTCCTACGAGCAGTACTTC.

The V and J genes are TRBV28 and TRBJ1-2; D is perhaps TRBD1 (6 bases). Germline-derived CDR1 and CDR2 are MDHEN and SYDVKM. Trimming left V 10 bases short and J 4 bases short, with 16 bases between. The CDR3 is 13 residues long. CDR3 protein: CATRSTGPYGYTF. Here the CDR3 DNA reads TGTGCCACCAGGTCGACAGGCCCCTATGGCTACACCTTC.

V usage is TRBV15 and J usage is TRBJ2-7; TRBD2 aligns across 8 bases. Trimming removed 0 bases from V and 5 bases from J; junction bases left unmatched: 9. This CDR3 has 16 residues. Germline CDR1 LNHNV, CDR2 YYDKDF (reference sequence). CDR3 DNA sequence: TGTGCCACCAGCAGAGATTCGGGACTAGTGGCGAACGAGCAGTACTTC. Its protein product is CATSRDSGLVANEQYF.

J is TRBJ1-1 and V is TRBV4-1; tentative D call: TRBD1 (5 bases). This CDR3 region has 15 residues. Trimming pared 1 base from V and 10 bases from J, leaving 19 bases between. Germline V gene data show CDR1 as MGHRA and CDR2 as YSYEKL. The CDR3 reads CASSQVATGGLVAFF. CDR3 DNA: TGCGCCAGCAGCCAAGTCGCCACCGGGGGTTTAGTAGCTTTCTTT.